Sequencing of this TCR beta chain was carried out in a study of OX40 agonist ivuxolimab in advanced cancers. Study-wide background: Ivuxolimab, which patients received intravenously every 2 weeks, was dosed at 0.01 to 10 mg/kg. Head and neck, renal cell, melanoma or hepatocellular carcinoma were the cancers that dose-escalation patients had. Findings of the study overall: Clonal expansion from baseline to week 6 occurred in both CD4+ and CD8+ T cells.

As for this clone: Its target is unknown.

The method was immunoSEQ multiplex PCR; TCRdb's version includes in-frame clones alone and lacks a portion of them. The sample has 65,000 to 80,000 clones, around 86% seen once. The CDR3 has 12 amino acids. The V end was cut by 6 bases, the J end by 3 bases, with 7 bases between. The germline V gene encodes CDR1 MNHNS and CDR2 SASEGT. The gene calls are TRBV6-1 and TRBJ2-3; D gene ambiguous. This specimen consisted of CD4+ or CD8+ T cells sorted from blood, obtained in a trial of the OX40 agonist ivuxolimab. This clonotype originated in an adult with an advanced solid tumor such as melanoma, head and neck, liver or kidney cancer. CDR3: CASREETDTQYF. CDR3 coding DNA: TGTGCCAGCAGAGAGGAGACAGATACGCAGTATTTT.